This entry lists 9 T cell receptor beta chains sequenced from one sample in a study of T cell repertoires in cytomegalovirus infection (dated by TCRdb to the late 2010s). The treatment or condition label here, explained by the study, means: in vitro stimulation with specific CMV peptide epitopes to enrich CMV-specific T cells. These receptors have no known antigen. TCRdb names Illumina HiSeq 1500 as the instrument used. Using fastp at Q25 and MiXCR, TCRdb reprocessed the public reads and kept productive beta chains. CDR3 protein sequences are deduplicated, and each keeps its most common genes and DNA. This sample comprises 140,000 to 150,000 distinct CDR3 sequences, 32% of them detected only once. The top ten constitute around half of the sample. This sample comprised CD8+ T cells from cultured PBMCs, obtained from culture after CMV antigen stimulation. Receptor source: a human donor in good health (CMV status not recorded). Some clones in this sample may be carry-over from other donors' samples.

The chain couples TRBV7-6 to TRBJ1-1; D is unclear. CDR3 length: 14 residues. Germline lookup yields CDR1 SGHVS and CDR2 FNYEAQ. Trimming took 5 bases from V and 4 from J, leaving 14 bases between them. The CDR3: CASSPQGLGTEAFF. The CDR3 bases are TGTGCCAGCAGCCCACAAGGGTTGGGCACTGAAGCTTTCTTT.

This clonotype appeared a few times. CDR3 region: CARNGGHPRNEQYF. The CDR3 coding sequence is TGTGCCCGCAATGGGGGACATCCCCGGAACGAGCAGTACTTC. The V and J genes are TRBV12-3 or TRBV12-4 and TRBJ2-7; TRBD1 might be the D (6 bases). The CDR3 is 14 amino acids. Trimming shortened V by 11 bases and J by 5 bases, and 22 bases separated the two germline ends.

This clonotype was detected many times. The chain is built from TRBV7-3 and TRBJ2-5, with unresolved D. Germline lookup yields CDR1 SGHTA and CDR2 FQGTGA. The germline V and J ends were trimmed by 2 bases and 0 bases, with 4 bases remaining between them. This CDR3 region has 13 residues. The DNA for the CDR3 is TGTGCCAGCAGCTTAGGAAACCAAGAGACCCAGTACTTC. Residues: CASSLGNQETQYF. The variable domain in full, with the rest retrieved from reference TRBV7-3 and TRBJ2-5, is GAGVSQTPSNKVTEKGKYVELRCDPISGHTALYWYRQSLGQGPEFLIYFQGTGAADDSGLPNDRFFAVRPEGSVSTLKIQRTERGDSAVYLCASSLGNQETQYFGPGTRLLVL.

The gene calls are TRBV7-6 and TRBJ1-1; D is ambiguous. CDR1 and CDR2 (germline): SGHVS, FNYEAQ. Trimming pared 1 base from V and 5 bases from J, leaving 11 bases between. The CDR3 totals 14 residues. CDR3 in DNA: TGTGCCAGCAGCTTAGAGTCGGGTGGGACTGAAGCTTTCTTT. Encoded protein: CASSLESGGTEAFF.

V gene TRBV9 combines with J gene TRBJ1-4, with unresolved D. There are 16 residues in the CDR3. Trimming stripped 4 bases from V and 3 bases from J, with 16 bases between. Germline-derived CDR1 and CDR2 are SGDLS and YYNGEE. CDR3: CASSPRTGSANEKLFF. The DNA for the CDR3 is TGTGCCAGCAGCCCTCGGACCGGATCAGCTAATGAAAAACTGTTTTTT.

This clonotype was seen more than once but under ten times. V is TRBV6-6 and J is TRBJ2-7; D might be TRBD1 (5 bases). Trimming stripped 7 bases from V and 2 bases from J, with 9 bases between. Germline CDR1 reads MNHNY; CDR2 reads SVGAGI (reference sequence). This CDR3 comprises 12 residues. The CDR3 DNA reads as TGTGCCAGCACCTCGGACACCTACGAGCAGTACTTC. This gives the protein CASTSDTYEQYF.

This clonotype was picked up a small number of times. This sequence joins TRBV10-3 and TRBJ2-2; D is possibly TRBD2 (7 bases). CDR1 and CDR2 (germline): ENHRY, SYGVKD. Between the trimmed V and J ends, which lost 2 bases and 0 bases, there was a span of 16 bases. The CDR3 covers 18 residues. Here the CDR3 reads CAISEPGGGPTNTGELFF. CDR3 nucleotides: TGTGCCATCAGTGAGCCGGGCGGGGGCCCTACGAACACCGGGGAGCTGTTTTTT.

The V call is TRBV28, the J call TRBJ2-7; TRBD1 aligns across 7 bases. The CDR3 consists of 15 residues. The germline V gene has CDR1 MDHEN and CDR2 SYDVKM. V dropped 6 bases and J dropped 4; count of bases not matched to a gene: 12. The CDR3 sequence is CASRKPGQSVYEQYF. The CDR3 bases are TGTGCCAGCAGGAAACCGGGACAGTCTGTATACGAGCAGTACTTC. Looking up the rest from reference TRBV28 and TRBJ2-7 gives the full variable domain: DVKVTQSSRYLVKRTGEKVFLECVQDMDHENMFWYRQDPGLGLRLIYFSYDVKMKEKGDIPEGYSVSREKKERFSLILESASTNQTSMYLCASRKPGQSVYEQYFGPGTRLTVT.

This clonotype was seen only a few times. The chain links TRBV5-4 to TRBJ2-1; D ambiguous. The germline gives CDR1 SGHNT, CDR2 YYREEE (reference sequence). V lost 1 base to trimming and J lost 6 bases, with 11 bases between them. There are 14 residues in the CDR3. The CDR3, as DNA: TGTGCCAGCAGCTTGTTGAGTGCACGCAATGAGCAGTTCTTC. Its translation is CASSLLSARNEQFF.